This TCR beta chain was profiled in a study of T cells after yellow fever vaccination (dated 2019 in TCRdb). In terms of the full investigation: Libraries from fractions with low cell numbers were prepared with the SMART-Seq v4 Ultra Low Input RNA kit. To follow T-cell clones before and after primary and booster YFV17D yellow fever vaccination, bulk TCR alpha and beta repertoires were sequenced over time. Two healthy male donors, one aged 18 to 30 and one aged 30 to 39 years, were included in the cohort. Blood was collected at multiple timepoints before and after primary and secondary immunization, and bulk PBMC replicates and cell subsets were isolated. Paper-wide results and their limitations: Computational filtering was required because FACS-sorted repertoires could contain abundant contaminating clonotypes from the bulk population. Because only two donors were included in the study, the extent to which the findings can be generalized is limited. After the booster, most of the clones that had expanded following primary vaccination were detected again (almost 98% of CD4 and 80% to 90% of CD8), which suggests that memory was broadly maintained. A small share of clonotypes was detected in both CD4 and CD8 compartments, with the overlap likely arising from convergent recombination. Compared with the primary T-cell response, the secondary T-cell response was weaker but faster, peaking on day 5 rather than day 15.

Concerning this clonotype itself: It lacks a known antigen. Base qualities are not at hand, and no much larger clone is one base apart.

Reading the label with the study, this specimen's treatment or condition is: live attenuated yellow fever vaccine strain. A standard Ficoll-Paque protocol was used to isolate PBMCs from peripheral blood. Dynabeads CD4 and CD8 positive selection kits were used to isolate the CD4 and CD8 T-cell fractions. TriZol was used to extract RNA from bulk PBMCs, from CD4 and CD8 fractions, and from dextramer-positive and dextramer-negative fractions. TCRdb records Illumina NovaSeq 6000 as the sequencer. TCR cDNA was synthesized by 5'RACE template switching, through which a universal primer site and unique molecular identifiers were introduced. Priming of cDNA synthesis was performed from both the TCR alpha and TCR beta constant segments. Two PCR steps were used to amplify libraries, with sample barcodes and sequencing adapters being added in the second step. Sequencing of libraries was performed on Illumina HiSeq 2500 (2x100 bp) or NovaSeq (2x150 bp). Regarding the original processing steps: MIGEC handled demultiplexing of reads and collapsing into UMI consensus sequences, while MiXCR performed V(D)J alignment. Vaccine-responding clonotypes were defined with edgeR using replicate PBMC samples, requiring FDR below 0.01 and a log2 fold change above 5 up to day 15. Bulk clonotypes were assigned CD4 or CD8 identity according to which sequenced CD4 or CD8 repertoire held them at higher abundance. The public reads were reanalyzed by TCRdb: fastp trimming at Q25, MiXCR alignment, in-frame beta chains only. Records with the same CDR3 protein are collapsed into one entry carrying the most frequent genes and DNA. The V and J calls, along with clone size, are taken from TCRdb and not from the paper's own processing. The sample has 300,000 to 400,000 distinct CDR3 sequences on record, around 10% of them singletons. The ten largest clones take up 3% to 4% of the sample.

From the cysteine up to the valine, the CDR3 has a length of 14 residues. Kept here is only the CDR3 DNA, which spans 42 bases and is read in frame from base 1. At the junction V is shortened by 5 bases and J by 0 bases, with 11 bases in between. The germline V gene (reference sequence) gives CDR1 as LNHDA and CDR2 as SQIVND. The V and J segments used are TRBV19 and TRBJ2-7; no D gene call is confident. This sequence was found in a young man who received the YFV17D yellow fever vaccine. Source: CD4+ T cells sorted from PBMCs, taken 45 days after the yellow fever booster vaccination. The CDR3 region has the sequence CASSDRLGSYEQYV. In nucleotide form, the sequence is TGTGCCAGTAGTGATCGGTTGGGCTCCTACGAGCAGTACGTC.